The rows below give T cell receptor beta chains drawn from one sample of a study of cytomegalovirus exposure and HLA in healthy donors. Some clones are missing from TCRdb's copy, which holds only in-frame ones; the method was immunoSEQ multiplex PCR. Of 150,000 to 250,000 clones in the sample, over 65% were seen once. Sequencing input: PBMCs. The source of these receptors is a boy under 10 years old in good health and CMV-seronegative. Each CDR3 is given with its conserved first and last residue. The order of the fields is D gene, clone size, V gene, J gene, CDR3 DNA, CDR3 protein. D genes are given only for firm matches. Some rows mark clone size as missing; the rest say once, few, many or name a class of expanded clone.

NA	NA	TRBV6-5	TRBJ1-2	TGTGCCAGCAGTTACCCGGGTAACTATGGCTACACCTTC	CASSYPGNYGYTF
NA	NA	TRBV7-9	TRBJ1-1	TGTTCCAGCAGCTTGGTGGCAGCGACTGAAGCTTTCTTT	CSSSLVAATEAFF
TRBD2	NA	TRBV10-3	TRBJ2-5	TGTGCCATCAGGGGACTAGCGGAAGAGACCCAGTACTTC	CAIRGLAEETQYF
NA	NA	TRBV6-1	TRBJ2-7	TGTGCCAGCAGTGACCGAGTAATTCCCTACGAGCAGTACTTC	CASSDRVIPYEQYF
TRBD1	NA	TRBV4-2	TRBJ2-7	TGTGCCAGCAGCCATTCCGGGACAGGTGCCTACGAGCAGTACTTC	CASSHSGTGAYEQYF
NA	NA	TRBV19	TRBJ2-3	TGTGCCAGTAAGGACAGCTACCGATACACAGATACGCAGTATTTT	CASKDSYRYTDTQYF
TRBD2	NA	TRBV7-3	TRBJ2-3	TGTGCCAGCAGCCAAGGTAGCGGGGGCCCCACAGATACGCAGTATTTT	CASSQGSGGPTDTQYF
NA	NA	TRBV6-5	TRBJ1-4	TGTGCCAGCAGCCCCCAGGGATATAAAGAAAAACTGTTTTTT	CASSPQGYKEKLFF
NA	NA	TRBV19	TRBJ2-3	TGTGCCAGTAGTGACAGGGAGGCAGATACGCAGTATTTT	CASSDREADTQYF
TRBD1	NA	TRBV5-1	TRBJ1-3	TGCGCCAGCAGCTCGCAGGGGGTGGGAAACACCATATATTTT	CASSSQGVGNTIYF
TRBD2	NA	TRBV5-8	TRBJ2-2	TGTGCCAGCAGCCAATACCCTAGCGGGGGGGCCCTACCCGGGGAGCTGTTTTTT	CASSQYPSGGALPGELFF
NA	NA	TRBV6-1	TRBJ1-4	TGTGCCAGCAGTGAATCCCCCCTTAATGAAAAACTGTTTTTT	CASSESPLNEKLFF
NA	NA	TRBV11-2	TRBJ1-1	TGTGCCAGCAGCCATAGGGAGGATGAAGCTTTCTTT	CASSHREDEAFF
NA	NA	TRBV15	TRBJ2-7	TGTGCCACCAGCAGAGGGACATCCTACAAGCAGTACTTC	CATSRGTSYKQYF
NA	NA	TRBV9	TRBJ2-3	TGTGCCAGCAGCGCCAGGGGTCTCACAGATACGCAGTATTTT	CASSARGLTDTQYF
TRBD1	few	TRBV9	TRBJ2-5	TGTGCCAGCAGCGTCGGGACAGCTCAAGAGACCCAGTACTTC	CASSVGTAQETQYF
NA	NA	TRBV4-3	TRBJ2-1	TGCGCCAGCAGCCAAGATGGGGCCAATGAGCAGTTCTTC	CASSQDGANEQFF
NA	NA	TRBV6-1	TRBJ2-3	TGTGCCAGCAGTGAGCAGGCCCCAGATACGCAGTATTTT	CASSEQAPDTQYF
NA	NA	TRBV6-5	TRBJ2-1	TGTGCCAGCAGGAGGGAGGCTCACTCCTACAATGAGCAGTTCTTC	CASRREAHSYNEQFF
NA	NA	TRBV7-9	TRBJ1-1	TGTGCCAGCAGCCGTCAGGAGGGGACCGGAGCTTTCTTT	CASSRQEGTGAFF
TRBD2	NA	TRBV9	TRBJ2-3	TGTGCCAGCAGCGTAGAGGGGACTAGCGGGGGGGCCGTAGTAGATACGCAGTATTTT	CASSVEGTSGGAVVDTQYF
NA	NA	TRBV6-1	TRBJ1-5	TGTGCCAGCACCCCGGGTGGTGCCGAGCCCCAGCATTTT	CASTPGGAEPQHF
NA	NA	TRBV6-5	TRBJ2-5	TGTGCCAGCAGTTACTTCAGGTCCGGGGAAGAGACCCAGTACTTC	CASSYFRSGEETQYF
NA	NA	TRBV4-3	TRBJ1-4	TGCGCCAGCAGCCAAGAGGCGGGCCACGATGGTGTAAAACTGTTTTTT	CASSQEAGHDGVKLFF
NA	NA	TRBV11-2	TRBJ2-7	TGTGCCAGCAACCTTGGGTCCAGGGGCCCCTACGAGCAGTACTTC	CASNLGSRGPYEQYF
TRBD2	NA	TRBV13	TRBJ2-7	TGTGCCAGCAGCCGCTTAGCGGGGGGCTACGAGCAGTACTTC	CASSRLAGGYEQYF
NA	NA	TRBV27	TRBJ1-2	TGTGCCAGCAGGGACAGTAACTATGGCTACACCTTC	CASRDSNYGYTF
NA	NA	TRBV5-4	TRBJ1-1	TGTGCCAGCAGCTTGGCAGGGAACACTGAAGCTTTCTTT	CASSLAGNTEAFF
NA	NA	TRBV7-6	TRBJ2-7	TGTGCCAGCAGCTCCGGAGGTTTACAAGCCTACGAGCAGTACTTC	CASSSGGLQAYEQYF
NA	NA	TRBV27	TRBJ2-7	TGTGCCAGCAGTCCGCGATCCGGGAGCTACGAGCAGTACTTC	CASSPRSGSYEQYF
NA	NA	TRBV27	TRBJ2-5	TGTGCCAGCAGTTTACTCCTAGGTGGGACCCAGTACTTC	CASSLLLGGTQYF
NA	NA	TRBV4-2	TRBJ2-3	TGTGCCAGCAGCCAAGATAGACTCACAGATACGCAGTATTTT	CASSQDRLTDTQYF
NA	NA	TRBV4-2	TRBJ1-2	TGTGCCAGCAGCCAAGATCAGCGGGGGCGCGTCAGCACCTTC	CASSQDQRGRVSTF
TRBD2	NA	TRBV25-1	TRBJ2-7	TGTGCCAGCAGTGGACTAGCGGGGGGGTACGAGCAGTACTTC	CASSGLAGGYEQYF
TRBD1	NA	TRBV13	TRBJ1-2	TGTGCCAGCAGCCCTGGACAGGGTAACTATGGCTACACCTTC	CASSPGQGNYGYTF
NA	NA	TRBV7-9	TRBJ1-1	TGTGCCAGCACCCCACCGACGGGGGGAGGGGAAGCTTTCTTT	CASTPPTGGGEAFF
NA	once	TRBV6-6	TRBJ1-5	TGTGCCAGCAGTGATCTCGGACAGAGTATCGGGCCCCAGCATTTT	CASSDLGQSIGPQHF
NA	NA	TRBV5-4	TRBJ1-2	TGTGCCAGCAGCTTAGCTGCTAACTATGGCTACACCTTC	CASSLAANYGYTF
NA	NA	TRBV5-1	TRBJ2-2	TGCGCCAGCAGGAATATCAGGGGCCCCGAGGAGCTGTTTTTT	CASRNIRGPEELFF
NA	NA	TRBV7-2	TRBJ1-2	TGTGCCAGCAGCTTAGGCAGGGAAGAATATGGCTACACCTTC	CASSLGREEYGYTF
NA	NA	TRBV2	TRBJ1-2	TGTGCCAGCAGTGCTGGTTCCTATCTAAGCTATGGCTACACCTTC	CASSAGSYLSYGYTF
NA	NA	TRBV10-3	TRBJ1-2	TGTGCCATCAGTGACGCTTTAGACAGAAACTATGGCTACACCTTC	CAISDALDRNYGYTF
TRBD2	NA	TRBV5-3	TRBJ2-7	TGTGCCAGAGGACGCGGGGGGTCGTACGAGCAGTACTTC	CARGRGGSYEQYF
TRBD1	NA	TRBV27	TRBJ2-7	TGTGCCAGCAGTTTATCGGTCGGGACAGACGAGCAGTACTTC	CASSLSVGTDEQYF
TRBD1	NA	TRBV7-2	TRBJ1-6	TGTGCCAGCAGCAAGACAGGGAACCCAAATTCACCCCTCCACTTT	CASSKTGNPNSPLHF